These T cell receptor beta chains were read from a single sample in a study of cytomegalovirus exposure and HLA in healthy donors. Only in-frame clones appear in the TCRdb table, and some are missing; sequencing was by immunoSEQ multiplex PCR. The table shows around 120,000 clones, with 60% to 80% occurring only once. The sequenced material came from PBMCs. The receptors come from a man aged 50 to 60 in good health and CMV-seropositive. CDR3s include the opening cysteine and the closing phenylalanine or tryptophan. D genes are given only for firm matches. A clone size is listed for some rows: how often the clone was seen (once, few, many), or a class if it is expanded.

CDR3 length	clone size	D gene	V gene	J gene	CDR3 protein	CDR3 DNA
16	few	NA	TRBV11-2	TRBJ1-1	CASSLTRGRENTEAFF	TGTGCCAGCAGCTTAACAAGGGGGAGGGAGAACACTGAAGCTTTCTTT
15	NA	TRBD1	TRBV11-2	TRBJ1-5	CASSLGGTDDQPQHF	TGTGCCAGCAGCTTAGGAGGGACAGATGATCAGCCCCAGCATTTT
14	NA	NA	TRBV2	TRBJ2-5	CASRPPGSGETQYF	TGTGCCAGCAGGCCTCCGGGGTCCGGGGAGACCCAGTACTTC
15	NA	TRBD1	TRBV7-9	TRBJ1-4	CASSPGTVVGEKLFF	TGTGCCAGCAGCCCTGGGACAGTTGTCGGTGAAAAACTGTTTTTT
14	NA	NA	TRBV19	TRBJ2-1	CASTTEASYNEQFF	TGTGCCAGTACCACTGAAGCGTCCTACAATGAGCAGTTCTTC
16	few	NA	TRBV10-3	TRBJ1-5	CAISEHGELLNQPQHF	TGTGCCATCAGTGAGCATGGGGAGCTCTTAAATCAGCCCCAGCATTTT
14	NA	TRBD1	TRBV7-7	TRBJ2-5	CASSSTGQGETQYF	TGTGCTAGCAGCTCCACGGGACAGGGGGAGACCCAGTACTTC
13	NA	TRBD2	TRBV9	TRBJ2-1	CASSGTSGNEQFF	TGTGCCAGCAGCGGGACTAGCGGGAATGAGCAGTTCTTC
14	NA	NA	TRBV6-5	TRBJ2-3	CASSYWESTDTQYF	TGTGCCAGCAGTTATTGGGAGTCCACAGATACGCAGTATTTT
15	few	TRBD2	TRBV7-6	TRBJ2-7	CASSLASGQTYEQYF	TGTGCCAGCAGCTTAGCTAGCGGGCAGACCTACGAGCAGTACTTC
15	NA	NA	TRBV7-2	TRBJ2-3	CASSLDIITKDTQYF	TGTGCCAGCAGCTTAGACATAATTACGAAGGATACGCAGTATTTT
13	NA	NA	TRBV6-1	TRBJ2-7	CASSDSERSAAYF	TGTGCCAGCAGTGATTCGGAACGCTCGGCGGCGTACTTC